The 8 T cell receptor beta chains given below trace back to one sample, sequenced in a study of monozygotic twins with inflammatory bowel disease. TCRdb reprocessed the 5' RACE reads, with one entry per CDR3 protein and no DNA. Here the sample table reports around 190,000 distinct CDR3 sequences. Sequenced sample: blood. The receptor source for this set is a human donor with ulcerative colitis or Crohn's disease, or a healthy co-twin of an affected twin (not recorded which).

The chain carries TRBV15 and TRBJ2-2. Germline V gene lookup returns CDR1 LNHNV and CDR2 YYDKDF (reference sequence). This CDR3 comprises 15 residues. This chain's CDR3 is CATSRVQSHTGELFF. The entire variable domain, with the rest obtained from reference TRBV15 and TRBJ2-2, is as follows: DAMVIQNPRYQVTQFGKPVTLSCSQTLNHNVMYWYQQKSSQAPKLLFHYYDKDFNNEADTPDNFQSRRPNTSFCFLDIRSPGLGDTAMYLCATSRVQSHTGELFFGEGSRLTVL.

V and J are TRBV5-1 and TRBJ2-3; absent DNA, TCRdb's TRBD1 call cannot be checked. This CDR3 contains 16 residues. Germline assignment: CDR1 SGHRS and CDR2 YFSETQ. The chain's CDR3 is CASSRPGSPNMDTQYF.

V gene TRBV10-2 combines with J gene TRBJ2-5. CDR3 size: 13 residues. CDR1 is WSHSY and CDR2 is SAAADI in the germline V gene. The CDR3 loop is CASSESLGETQYF.

The chain has TRBV11-2 and TRBJ1-1. CDR3 length: 13 amino acids. Germline V gene lookup returns CDR1 SGHAT and CDR2 FQNNGV. The CDR3 is CASSRDTNTEAFF.

The chain joins TRBV5-5 to TRBJ2-7; TCRdb proposes TRBD1, but this gene call is untestable without DNA. There are 14 residues in the CDR3. Germline V gene data show CDR1 as SGHKS and CDR2 as YYEKEE (reference sequence). CDR3 protein: CASSIPGHQYEQYF.

This chain connects TRBV5-1 to TRBJ2-4. CDR1 and CDR2 from the germline V gene are SGHRS and YFSETQ. The CDR3 loop spans 13 amino acids. The CDR3 is CASSYGGIDIQYF.

The chain carries TRBV7-2 and TRBJ2-1; TCRdb indicates TRBD2, and absent DNA this call remains unverified. Germline loops: CDR1 SGHTA, CDR2 FQGNSA. The CDR3 spans 13 residues. CDR3 region: CASSLGEYNEQFF.

This rearrangement joins TRBV11-2 to TRBJ1-1. Germline V lookup: CDR1 SGHAT, CDR2 FQNNGV. The CDR3 is made up of 13 amino acids. The CDR3: CASSLVGVAEAFF.